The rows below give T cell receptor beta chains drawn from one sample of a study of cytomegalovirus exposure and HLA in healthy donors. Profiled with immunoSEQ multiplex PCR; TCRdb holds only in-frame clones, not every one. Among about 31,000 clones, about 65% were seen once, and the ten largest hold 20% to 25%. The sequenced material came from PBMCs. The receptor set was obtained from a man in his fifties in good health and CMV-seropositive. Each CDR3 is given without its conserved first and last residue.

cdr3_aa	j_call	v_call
AWSVRRQETQY	TRBJ2-5	TRBV30
ASSARGGYGYT	TRBJ1-2	TRBV9
ASSVEGAGTEAF	TRBJ1-1	TRBV9
ASSRSEAEQY	TRBJ2-7	TRBV5-4
ASSPQQQGSLH	TRBJ1-6	TRBV5-4
ASSASGRDPYNEQF	TRBJ2-1	TRBV4-2
ASSSSGTHPNNEQF	TRBJ2-1	TRBV7-8
ASSSSGYANTGELF	TRBJ2-2	TRBV2
ASSLGEGNTEAF	TRBJ1-1	TRBV7-6
ASSPRQGTPTDTQY	TRBJ2-3	TRBV4-2
ASTGNTGELF	TRBJ2-2	TRBV25-1
ASSATGSGNTIY	TRBJ1-3	TRBV28
ASRETSGVGKTQY	TRBJ2-5	TRBV2
ATSPRYSQEPQH	TRBJ1-5	TRBV15
SVADTVAYEQY	TRBJ2-7	TRBV29-1
ASSQGRNRGEKLF	TRBJ1-4	TRBV5-4
ASSDQGANYGYT	TRBJ1-2	TRBV6-1
ASSLEDRGLQPQH	TRBJ1-5	TRBV7-6
AWSRTGPGEQY	TRBJ2-7	TRBV30
ASSLTVSGSSYNEQF	TRBJ2-1	TRBV4-1
SVPGQGGELF	TRBJ2-2	TRBV29-1
AWSLLAPGYNEQF	TRBJ2-1	TRBV30
ATSLGGLKNIQY	TRBJ2-4	TRBV5-4
ASSLGPVEQY	TRBJ2-7	TRBV7-9
SGQGFKTDTQY	TRBJ2-3	TRBV29-1
SVEGKGEYEQY	TRBJ2-7	TRBV29-1
ASRRTSGIYEQY	TRBJ2-7	TRBV2
ASKRGNTGELF	TRBJ2-2	TRBV19
ASRKDSKNIQY	TRBJ2-4	TRBV6-5
ASSPGLTNQPQH	TRBJ1-5	TRBV28
ASSSGVEQY	TRBJ2-7	TRBV5-1
AWSVLTEAF	TRBJ1-1	TRBV30
SVGSTTETQY	TRBJ2-5	TRBV29-1
ASSVAGGLEETQY	TRBJ2-5	TRBV9
ASSVGGDPRVQY	TRBJ2-3	TRBV9
ASSRGQRQF	TRBJ2-1	TRBV25-1
ASSPNGAGASRSPLH	TRBJ1-6	TRBV18
ASSQVPGQGDNEQF	TRBJ2-1	TRBV14
ASRGQGSPYNEQF	TRBJ2-1	TRBV6-1
ACQGAMLSYEQY	TRBJ2-7	TRBV30
ASRPRGLPGEQY	TRBJ2-7	TRBV7-8
ASSQTSGRVTDTQY	TRBJ2-3	TRBV2
AARGGEHSNQPQH	TRBJ1-5	TRBV6-1
ASSRRDRSVKGNEQF	TRBJ2-1	TRBV11-2
ASSLLGQGTEKLF	TRBJ1-4	TRBV5-1
ASRSGGFGNEQF	TRBJ2-1	TRBV25-1
ASSKPREIDTQY	TRBJ2-3	TRBV19
ACLTGNTEAF	TRBJ1-1	TRBV2
SVEREETQY	TRBJ2-5	TRBV29-1
ASSPDISTDTQY	TRBJ2-3	TRBV5-1
ASSQDSGLAGEDNEQF	TRBJ2-1	TRBV14
ASSEQWENTDTQY	TRBJ2-3	TRBV6-1